This is a list of T cell receptor beta chains from one sample in a study of OX40 agonist ivuxolimab in advanced cancers. The protocol was immunoSEQ multiplex PCR, while the TCRdb copy is restricted to in-frame clones and leaves out a portion. The repertoire includes around 80,000 clones, over 75% of them detected once, and roughly 3.1% sits in the top ten. The sequencing here drew on CD4+ or CD8+ T cells sorted from blood, taken in a trial of the OX40 agonist ivuxolimab. These receptors were collected from an adult with an advanced solid tumor such as melanoma, head and neck, liver or kidney cancer. Each CDR3 is given with its conserved first and last residue. The D gene is left open where the match is weak. The listing skips clone size in some rows; elsewhere it reads once, few, many or a size class.

J gene: TRBJ2-1; D gene: TRBD2; clone size: few; V gene: TRBV7-9; CDR3 protein: CASSLVRGRGVNEQFF; CDR3 DNA: TGTGCCAGCAGCTTAGTTCGCGGGAGAGGGGTCAATGAGCAGTTCTTC
J gene: TRBJ2-3; D gene: NA; clone size: NA; V gene: TRBV10-3; CDR3 protein: CAISESGWGSTDTQYF; CDR3 DNA: TGTGCCATCAGTGAGTCGGGCTGGGGTTCGACAGATACGCAGTATTTT
J gene: TRBJ1-5; D gene: NA; clone size: NA; V gene: TRBV6-6; CDR3 protein: CASTPLVNQPQHF; CDR3 DNA: TGTGCCAGCACTCCCTTGGTGAATCAGCCCCAGCATTTT
J gene: TRBJ2-5; D gene: NA; clone size: NA; V gene: TRBV30; CDR3 protein: CAWTASGETQYF; CDR3 DNA: TGTGCCTGGACTGCTTCTGGAGAGACCCAGTACTTC
J gene: TRBJ1-2; D gene: TRBD1; clone size: NA; V gene: TRBV19; CDR3 protein: CASERKQGAQGYTF; CDR3 DNA: TGTGCCAGTGAAAGGAAACAGGGGGCGCAAGGCTACACCTTC
J gene: TRBJ2-2; D gene: NA; clone size: NA; V gene: TRBV9; CDR3 protein: CASSVVDWSTGELFF; CDR3 DNA: TGTGCCAGCAGCGTAGTCGACTGGAGCACCGGCGAGCTGTTTTTT
J gene: TRBJ2-6; D gene: TRBD1; clone size: once; V gene: TRBV27; CDR3 protein: CASSDTGAGANVLTF; CDR3 DNA: TGTGCCAGCAGTGACACAGGGGCTGGGGCCAACGTCCTGACTTTC
J gene: TRBJ1-2; D gene: TRBD1; clone size: NA; V gene: TRBV25-1; CDR3 protein: CASSELTGDDFYGYTF; CDR3 DNA: TGTGCCAGCAGTGAACTGACAGGGGACGATTTCTATGGCTACACCTTC
J gene: TRBJ2-7; D gene: NA; clone size: NA; V gene: TRBV28; CDR3 protein: CASSSGEQYF; CDR3 DNA: TGTGCCAGCAGTTCCGGGGAGCAGTACTTC
J gene: TRBJ2-7; D gene: TRBD1; clone size: NA; V gene: TRBV11-1; CDR3 protein: CASSQGTWTGENYEQYF; CDR3 DNA: TGTGCCAGCAGCCAGGGGACATGGACAGGGGAGAACTACGAGCAGTACTTC
J gene: TRBJ2-1; D gene: TRBD2; clone size: NA; V gene: TRBV5-4; CDR3 protein: CASSLLRTSGRSSYNEQFF; CDR3 DNA: TGTGCCAGCAGCTTGTTGCGGACTAGCGGGAGGAGCTCCTACAATGAGCAGTTCTTC
J gene: TRBJ1-3; D gene: NA; clone size: NA; V gene: TRBV9; CDR3 protein: CASSGGSGNTIYF; CDR3 DNA: TGTGCCAGCAGCGGGGGCTCTGGAAACACCATATATTTT
J gene: TRBJ1-5; D gene: TRBD1; clone size: NA; V gene: TRBV2; CDR3 protein: CASSGQGRGGQPQHF; CDR3 DNA: TGTGCCAGCAGTGGACAGGGTAGAGGGGGGCAGCCCCAGCATTTT
J gene: TRBJ2-2; D gene: NA; clone size: NA; V gene: TRBV12-5; CDR3 protein: CASGLEAGELFF; CDR3 DNA: TGTGCTAGTGGTTTGGAGGCCGGGGAGCTGTTTTTT
J gene: TRBJ1-1; D gene: TRBD1; clone size: NA; V gene: TRBV6-5; CDR3 protein: CASRPGQGPIEAFF; CDR3 DNA: TGTGCCAGCAGACCCGGACAGGGACCGATTGAAGCTTTCTTT
J gene: TRBJ1-2; D gene: NA; clone size: once; V gene: TRBV7-2; CDR3 protein: CASSQDARANYGYTF; CDR3 DNA: TGTGCCAGCAGCCAGGACGCCCGAGCTAACTATGGCTACACCTTC
J gene: TRBJ1-1; D gene: TRBD1; clone size: NA; V gene: TRBV7-9; CDR3 protein: CASRLGTGAGTEAFF; CDR3 DNA: TGTGCCAGCAGATTAGGGACAGGGGCAGGGACTGAAGCTTTCTTT
J gene: TRBJ1-2; D gene: NA; clone size: NA; V gene: TRBV18; CDR3 protein: CASSPSGGNYGYTF; CDR3 DNA: TGTGCCAGCTCACCAAGTGGAGGGAACTATGGCTACACCTTC
J gene: TRBJ1-4; D gene: TRBD1; clone size: NA; V gene: TRBV6-1; CDR3 protein: CASRTGGVNEKLFF; CDR3 DNA: TGTGCCAGCAGGACAGGGGGAGTTAATGAAAAACTGTTTTTT
J gene: TRBJ1-1; D gene: TRBD1; clone size: NA; V gene: TRBV10-2; CDR3 protein: CASIGTVGYTEAFF; CDR3 DNA: TGCGCCAGCATCGGGACAGTCGGGTACACTGAAGCTTTCTTT
J gene: TRBJ2-5; D gene: NA; clone size: once; V gene: TRBV2; CDR3 protein: CASSLKETQYF; CDR3 DNA: TGTGCCAGCAGTCTAAAAGAGACCCAGTACTTC
J gene: TRBJ2-7; D gene: TRBD1; clone size: NA; V gene: TRBV4-1; CDR3 protein: CASSRDRATYEQYF; CDR3 DNA: TGCGCCAGCAGCCGGGACAGGGCCACCTACGAGCAGTACTTC
J gene: TRBJ2-6; D gene: TRBD1; clone size: once; V gene: TRBV11-3; CDR3 protein: CASSLGQGSGANVLTF; CDR3 DNA: TGTGCCAGCAGCTTGGGACAGGGCTCTGGGGCCAACGTCCTGACTTTC
J gene: TRBJ2-7; D gene: NA; clone size: NA; V gene: TRBV7-9; CDR3 protein: CASLPRGSSYEQYF; CDR3 DNA: TGTGCCAGCCTACCACGGGGATCATCCTACGAGCAGTACTTC
J gene: TRBJ2-7; D gene: NA; clone size: once; V gene: TRBV6-5; CDR3 protein: CASSYNVGYEQYF; CDR3 DNA: TGTGCCAGCAGTTACAACGTGGGCTACGAGCAGTACTTC
J gene: TRBJ2-1; D gene: TRBD1; clone size: few; V gene: TRBV19; CDR3 protein: CASSSTDRASYNEQFF; CDR3 DNA: TGTGCCAGTAGTTCCACGGACAGGGCCTCCTACAATGAGCAGTTCTTC
J gene: TRBJ1-2; D gene: TRBD1; clone size: NA; V gene: TRBV11-3; CDR3 protein: CASSFRIGGHGYTF; CDR3 DNA: TGTGCCAGCAGCTTCCGAATAGGGGGCCATGGCTACACCTTC
J gene: TRBJ1-1; D gene: TRBD1; clone size: few; V gene: TRBV7-2; CDR3 protein: CASRYRGVEAFF; CDR3 DNA: TGTGCCAGCAGGTACAGGGGAGTGGAAGCTTTCTTT
J gene: TRBJ2-1; D gene: NA; clone size: NA; V gene: TRBV18; CDR3 protein: CASSPGGLGLDYNEQFF; CDR3 DNA: TGTGCCAGCTCACCGGGGGGTCTGGGACTCGACTACAATGAGCAGTTCTTC
J gene: TRBJ2-1; D gene: NA; clone size: NA; V gene: TRBV6-6; CDR3 protein: CASTLGEQFF; CDR3 DNA: TGTGCCAGCACGTTAGGTGAGCAGTTCTTC
J gene: TRBJ2-4; D gene: NA; clone size: NA; V gene: TRBV9; CDR3 protein: CASSVTQAKNIQYF; CDR3 DNA: TGTGCCAGCAGCGTAACCCAAGCCAAAAACATTCAGTACTTC
J gene: TRBJ1-4; D gene: NA; clone size: NA; V gene: TRBV7-9; CDR3 protein: CASSLNLRAANEKLFF; CDR3 DNA: TGTGCCAGCAGCCTCAACCTCAGGGCGGCTAATGAAAAACTGTTTTTT
J gene: TRBJ1-6; D gene: NA; clone size: NA; V gene: TRBV5-4; CDR3 protein: CASSPVGTGSYNSPLHF; CDR3 DNA: TGCGCCAGCAGCCCGGTGGGCACCGGCTCCTATAATTCACCCCTCCACTTT
J gene: TRBJ1-3; D gene: NA; clone size: NA; V gene: TRBV2; CDR3 protein: CASNPSDTSGNTIYF; CDR3 DNA: TGTGCCAGCAACCCGAGCGACACCTCTGGAAACACCATATATTTT
J gene: TRBJ2-1; D gene: TRBD1; clone size: NA; V gene: TRBV5-8; CDR3 protein: CASSRDRTYNEQFF; CDR3 DNA: TGTGCCAGCAGCCGGGACAGGACCTACAATGAGCAGTTCTTC
J gene: TRBJ1-1; D gene: TRBD1; clone size: NA; V gene: TRBV5-1; CDR3 protein: CASSLVGTGGREAFF; CDR3 DNA: TGCGCCAGCAGCTTGGTGGGGACAGGGGGCAGGGAAGCTTTCTTT
J gene: TRBJ1-2; D gene: TRBD1; clone size: NA; V gene: TRBV6-5; CDR3 protein: CASRTGAYGYTF; CDR3 DNA: TGTGCCAGCAGGACAGGGGCCTATGGCTACACCTTC
J gene: TRBJ2-7; D gene: NA; clone size: few; V gene: TRBV15; CDR3 protein: CATSRDPGYEQYF; CDR3 DNA: TGTGCCACCAGCAGAGATCCGGGCTACGAGCAGTACTTC
J gene: TRBJ1-5; D gene: NA; clone size: NA; V gene: TRBV6-5; CDR3 protein: CASSLTAYSNQPQHF; CDR3 DNA: TGTGCCAGCAGCCTAACAGCTTATAGCAATCAGCCCCAGCATTTT
J gene: TRBJ2-1; D gene: TRBD2; clone size: NA; V gene: TRBV5-1; CDR3 protein: CASSPRDGGDEFF; CDR3 DNA: TGCGCCAGCAGCCCGAGGGACGGGGGGGATGAGTTCTTC
J gene: TRBJ2-3; D gene: TRBD2; clone size: NA; V gene: TRBV5-6; CDR3 protein: CASSQKQRGLAGRDTQYF; CDR3 DNA: TGTGCCAGCAGTCAGAAACAAAGGGGACTAGCGGGAAGAGATACGCAGTATTTT
J gene: TRBJ1-1; D gene: NA; clone size: few; V gene: TRBV11-2; CDR3 protein: CASSRTGVGGEAFF; CDR3 DNA: TGTGCCAGCAGCCGAACGGGGGTGGGTGGTGAAGCTTTCTTT
J gene: TRBJ1-2; D gene: NA; clone size: few; V gene: TRBV14; CDR3 protein: CASSQMTGYGYTF; CDR3 DNA: TGTGCCAGCAGCCAGATGACAGGCTATGGCTACACCTTC
J gene: TRBJ1-1; D gene: TRBD1; clone size: NA; V gene: TRBV29-1; CDR3 protein: CSVRGQMAVTLWGQISAAFF; CDR3 DNA: TGCAGCGTTCGGGGTCAGATGGCTGTAACATTGTGGGGACAGATTAGTGCGGCTTTCTTT
J gene: TRBJ1-5; D gene: NA; clone size: NA; V gene: TRBV5-4; CDR3 protein: CASSLNVAQGGRQPQHF; CDR3 DNA: TGTGCCAGCAGCTTGAATGTCGCGCAGGGAGGACGTCAGCCCCAGCATTTT
J gene: TRBJ2-1; D gene: TRBD1; clone size: NA; V gene: TRBV28; CDR3 protein: CASRPTGTGSYNEQFF; CDR3 DNA: TGTGCCAGCAGACCGACCGGGACAGGGTCCTACAATGAGCAGTTCTTC
J gene: TRBJ1-5; D gene: TRBD1; clone size: NA; V gene: TRBV6-1; CDR3 protein: CASRYGQATWHF; CDR3 DNA: TGTGCCAGCAGATACGGACAGGCCACCTGGCATTTT
J gene: TRBJ1-5; D gene: NA; clone size: NA; V gene: TRBV30; CDR3 protein: CAWRRAGDTNQPQHF; CDR3 DNA: TGTGCCTGGAGAAGGGCAGGGGATACAAATCAGCCCCAGCATTTT
J gene: TRBJ1-5; D gene: NA; clone size: NA; V gene: TRBV7-2; CDR3 protein: CASSLVNQPQHF; CDR3 DNA: TGTGCCAGCAGCTTAGTAAATCAGCCCCAGCATTTT
J gene: TRBJ1-2; D gene: TRBD1; clone size: NA; V gene: TRBV7-2; CDR3 protein: CATLKGGRGTNYGYTF; CDR3 DNA: TGTGCCACCCTCAAAGGGGGCAGGGGGACTAACTATGGCTACACCTTC
J gene: TRBJ2-7; D gene: NA; clone size: NA; V gene: TRBV7-6; CDR3 protein: CASSSDISYEQYF; CDR3 DNA: TGTGCCAGCAGTTCCGACATCTCCTACGAGCAGTACTTC
J gene: TRBJ2-3; D gene: TRBD2; clone size: once; V gene: TRBV5-1; CDR3 protein: CASSSLAGGRGSTDTQYF; CDR3 DNA: TGCGCCAGCAGCTCACTAGCGGGAGGGCGGGGAAGCACAGATACGCAGTATTTT